Sequencing of this T cell receptor (beta chain) was carried out in a study of Ad26.COV2.S vaccination and SARS-CoV-2 variants. V gave up 2 bases and J gave up 4 bases, with 12 bases separating them. Germline V gene sequence: CDR1 MNHNS, CDR2 SASEGT. The CDR3 length is 15 residues. TCRdb keeps only in-frame clones here, not all; method: immunoSEQ multiplex PCR. The profile covers over 400,000 clones, with roughly 89% appearing a single time and 2.5% to 3% taken by the ten largest. Treatment reported: some 20 received Ad26.COV2.S at low or high dose, single or two shots; roughly five received placebo; per-sample allocation not given. Day 63 following the first vaccine or placebo injection was when the samples were taken. Notes on the study in general: While placebo recipients had lower spike-specific TCR breadth, vaccine recipients had more.

A remark on this clone: Its antigen is undetermined.

The source was peripheral blood, collected in a trial of Ad26.COV2.S vaccine versus placebo. The TCR was taken from a person between 18 and 65 years old who received the Ad26.COV2.S COVID-19 vaccine or a placebo. V gene TRBV6-1 combines with J gene TRBJ2-1; D remains ambiguous. CDR3 sequence reads: CASSEMTNFYNEQFF. For the CDR3, the DNA is TGTGCCAGCAGTGAAATGACCAATTTTTACAATGAGCAGTTCTTC.